The T cell receptor (beta chain) described here comes from a study of shared clonotypes between healthy human individuals. After removal of 0 bases from V and 3 bases from J, the junction contained 5 bases not matched to a gene. Germline CDR1 reads SGHAT; CDR2 reads FQNNGV. The CDR3 is 15 amino acids. Per the authors' pipeline: ImmunoSEQ output held junction-only sequences without quality scores, so filtering differed. The protocol was immunoSEQ multiplex PCR, while the TCRdb copy is restricted to in-frame clones and leaves out a portion. The DNA gave D and trimming, while V, J and clone size come from that table. The table lists millions of clones, over 85% of them singletons, with 0.9% to 1.3% in the top ten. The naive CD8 fraction comprised CD45RO-negative cells positively selected for CCR7 and excluded terminally differentiated effector memory CD45RA+ cells.

The TCR comes from a man aged 18 to 29 in good health. The rearrangement joins TRBV11-2 to TRBJ2-7, with 7 nucleotides matching TRBD2. Sequencing was performed on naive CD8+ T cells sorted from blood. As DNA, the CDR3 is TGTGCCAGCAGCTTAGATTTCGGGGGGAACTACGAGCAGTACTTC. Protein product: CASSLDFGGNYEQYF.